This record concerns one TCR beta chain sequence. This record belongs to a study of blood T cell repertoires in COVID-19. Some clones are missing from TCRdb's copy, which holds only in-frame ones; the method was immunoSEQ multiplex PCR. Of tens of thousands of clones in the sample, about 81% are singletons; the top ten hold 35%. The receptor was derived from a man older than 75 with acute or convalescent COVID-19. The sequencing sample was made of peripheral blood.

The CDR3 sequence is CASSLESNYGYTF. In DNA, the CDR3 is TGTGCCAGCAGTTTAGAGAGTAACTATGGCTACACCTTC. The rearrangement links TRBV12-3 or TRBV12-4 to TRBJ1-2; D is unresolved. This CDR3 spans 13 amino acids. Trimming cost V 1 base and J 1 base, with 4 bases left between them.